The T cell receptor beta chain under discussion was sequenced for a study of technical replicates of blood from a handful of donors. V lost 4 bases to trimming and J lost 7 bases; unmatched junction nucleotides: 3. This CDR3 is 14 amino acids long. CDR1 and CDR2 from the germline V gene are SGDLS and YYNGEE. TCRdb's table, derived via immunoSEQ multiplex PCR, lists solely in-frame clones and lacks some. The table has 60,000 to 70,000 clones, about 98% seen once. The sample comprised T cells isolated from PBMCs. The sequence was obtained from a human donor in good health. This chain links TRBV9 with TRBJ1-5, with TRBD1 matching over 12 bases. CDR3 DNA: TGTGCCAGCAGCTCGGGACAGGGGGCACAGCCCCAGCATTTT. It specifies CASSSGQGAQPQHF.